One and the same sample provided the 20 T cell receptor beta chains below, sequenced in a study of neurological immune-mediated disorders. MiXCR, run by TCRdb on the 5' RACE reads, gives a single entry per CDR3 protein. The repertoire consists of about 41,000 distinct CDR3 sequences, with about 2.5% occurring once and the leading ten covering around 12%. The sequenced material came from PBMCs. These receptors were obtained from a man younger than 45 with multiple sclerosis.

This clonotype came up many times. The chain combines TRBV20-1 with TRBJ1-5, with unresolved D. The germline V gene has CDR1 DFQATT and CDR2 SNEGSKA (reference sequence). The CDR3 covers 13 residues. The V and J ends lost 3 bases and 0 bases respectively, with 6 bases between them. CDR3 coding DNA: TGCAGTGCTAGTAAGGATAGCAATCAGCCCCAGCATTTT. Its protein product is CSASKDSNQPQHF.

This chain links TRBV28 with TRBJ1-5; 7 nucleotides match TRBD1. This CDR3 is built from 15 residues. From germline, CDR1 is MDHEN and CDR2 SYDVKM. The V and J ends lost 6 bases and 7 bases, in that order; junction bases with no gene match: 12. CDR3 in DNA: TGTGCCAGCAGGAAAGGACAGGCCGGGGAACAGCCCCAGCATTTT. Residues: CASRKGQAGEQPQHF. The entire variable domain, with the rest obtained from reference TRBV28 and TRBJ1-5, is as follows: DVKVTQSSRYLVKRTGEKVFLECVQDMDHENMFWYRQDPGLGLRLIYFSYDVKMKEKGDIPEGYSVSREKKERFSLILESASTNQTSMYLCASRKGQAGEQPQHFGDGTRLSIL.

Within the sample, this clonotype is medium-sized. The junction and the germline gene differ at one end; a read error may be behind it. The CDR3 DNA is TGTGCCAGCGGCTTGGGGGGGGCGATCCCCTGGGTCTTC. Protein product: CASGLGGAIPWVF. This chain links TRBV27 with TRBJ2-1, with D possibly TRBD2 on 7 matching bases. The CDR3 runs 13 residues. Germline values: CDR1 MNHEY, CDR2 SMNVEV (reference sequence).

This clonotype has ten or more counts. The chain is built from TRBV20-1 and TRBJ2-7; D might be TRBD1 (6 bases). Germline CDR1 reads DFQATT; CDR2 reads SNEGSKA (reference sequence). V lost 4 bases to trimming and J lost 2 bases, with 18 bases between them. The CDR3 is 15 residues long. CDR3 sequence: CSAITKGQITYEQYF. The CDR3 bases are TGCAGTGCTATAACCAAAGGACAGATTACCTACGAGCAGTACTTC.

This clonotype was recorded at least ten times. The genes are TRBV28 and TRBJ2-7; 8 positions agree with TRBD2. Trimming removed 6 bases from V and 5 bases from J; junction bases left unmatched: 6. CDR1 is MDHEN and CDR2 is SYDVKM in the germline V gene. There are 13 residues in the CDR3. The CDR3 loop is CASSPMTSDEQYF. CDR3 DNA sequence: TGTGCCAGCAGCCCCATGACTAGCGACGAGCAGTACTTC.

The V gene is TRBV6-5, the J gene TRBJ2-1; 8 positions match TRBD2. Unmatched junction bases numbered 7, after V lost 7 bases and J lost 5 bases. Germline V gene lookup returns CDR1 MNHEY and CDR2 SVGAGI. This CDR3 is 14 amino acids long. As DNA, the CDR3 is TGTGCCAGCAAAGGCAGCGGGGGAGACAATGAGCAGTTCTTC. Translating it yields CASKGSGGDNEQFF.

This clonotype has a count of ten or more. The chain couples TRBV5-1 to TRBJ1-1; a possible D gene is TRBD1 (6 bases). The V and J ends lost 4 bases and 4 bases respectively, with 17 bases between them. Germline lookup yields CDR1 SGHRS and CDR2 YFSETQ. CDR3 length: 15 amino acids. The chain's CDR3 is CASSPLTGQRTEAFF. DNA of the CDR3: TGCGCCAGCAGCCCGCTGACAGGCCAGCGCACTGAAGCTTTCTTT.

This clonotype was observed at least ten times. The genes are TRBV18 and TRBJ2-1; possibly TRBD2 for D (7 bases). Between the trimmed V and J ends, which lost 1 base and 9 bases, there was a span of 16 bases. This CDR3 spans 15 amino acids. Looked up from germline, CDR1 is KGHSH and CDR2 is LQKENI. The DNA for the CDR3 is TGTGCCAGCTCACCACGGGGGGGGGCCGGCGCTGAGCAGTTCTTC. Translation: CASSPRGGAGAEQFF.

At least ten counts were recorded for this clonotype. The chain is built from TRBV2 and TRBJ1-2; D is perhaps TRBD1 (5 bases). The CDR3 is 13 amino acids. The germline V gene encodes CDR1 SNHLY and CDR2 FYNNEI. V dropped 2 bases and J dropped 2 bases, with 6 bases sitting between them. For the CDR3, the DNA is TGTGCCAGCAGTGAACAGGGAAACTATGGCTACACCTTC. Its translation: CASSEQGNYGYTF.

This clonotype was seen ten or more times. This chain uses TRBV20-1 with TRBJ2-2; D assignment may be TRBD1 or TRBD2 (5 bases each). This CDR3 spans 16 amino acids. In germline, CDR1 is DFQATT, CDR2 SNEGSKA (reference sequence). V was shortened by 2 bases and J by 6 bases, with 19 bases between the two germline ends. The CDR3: CSARSVAGSGPGELFF. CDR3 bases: TGCAGTGCTAGATCTGTAGCAGGCTCGGGACCCGGGGAGCTGTTTTTT.

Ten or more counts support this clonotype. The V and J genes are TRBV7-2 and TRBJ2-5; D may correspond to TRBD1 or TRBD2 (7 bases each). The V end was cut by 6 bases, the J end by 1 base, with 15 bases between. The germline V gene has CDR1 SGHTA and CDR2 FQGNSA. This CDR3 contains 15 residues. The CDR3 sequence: CASRPGGGLQETQYF. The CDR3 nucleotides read TGTGCCAGCAGGCCAGGGGGGGGCCTCCAAGAGACCCAGTACTTC.

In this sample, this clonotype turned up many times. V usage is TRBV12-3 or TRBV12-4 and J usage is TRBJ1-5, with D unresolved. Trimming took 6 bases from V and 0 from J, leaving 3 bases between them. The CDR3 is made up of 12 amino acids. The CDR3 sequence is CASRISNQPQHF. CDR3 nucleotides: TGTGCCAGCAGGATTAGCAATCAGCCCCAGCATTTT.

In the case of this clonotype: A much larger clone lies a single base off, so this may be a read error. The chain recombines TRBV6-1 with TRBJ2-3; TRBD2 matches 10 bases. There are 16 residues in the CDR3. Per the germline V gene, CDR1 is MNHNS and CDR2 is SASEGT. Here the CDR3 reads CASSKALAGGTDTQYF. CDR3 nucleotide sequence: TGTGCCAGCAGTAAAGCGCTAGCGGGGGGCACAGATACGCAGTATTTT.

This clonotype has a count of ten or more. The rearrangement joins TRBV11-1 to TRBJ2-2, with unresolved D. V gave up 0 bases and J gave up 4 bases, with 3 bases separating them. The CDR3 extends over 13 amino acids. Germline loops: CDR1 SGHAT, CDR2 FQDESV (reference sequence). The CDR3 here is CASSLAVTGELFF. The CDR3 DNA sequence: TGTGCCAGCAGCTTAGCGGTCACCGGGGAGCTGTTTTTT.

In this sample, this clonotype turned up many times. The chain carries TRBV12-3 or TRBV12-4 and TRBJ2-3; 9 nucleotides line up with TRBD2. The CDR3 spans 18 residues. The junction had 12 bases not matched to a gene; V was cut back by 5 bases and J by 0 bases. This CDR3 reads CASSLGGGLAGSTDTQYF. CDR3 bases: TGTGCCAGCAGTCTCGGCGGGGGGCTAGCGGGAAGCACAGATACGCAGTATTTT.

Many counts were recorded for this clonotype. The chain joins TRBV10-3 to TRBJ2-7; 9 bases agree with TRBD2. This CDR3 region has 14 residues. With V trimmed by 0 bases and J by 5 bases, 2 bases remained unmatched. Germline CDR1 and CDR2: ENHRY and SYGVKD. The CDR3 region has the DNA TGTGCCATCAGTGAGTCAGGACTAGCGAACGAGCAGTACTTC. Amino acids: CAISESGLANEQYF.

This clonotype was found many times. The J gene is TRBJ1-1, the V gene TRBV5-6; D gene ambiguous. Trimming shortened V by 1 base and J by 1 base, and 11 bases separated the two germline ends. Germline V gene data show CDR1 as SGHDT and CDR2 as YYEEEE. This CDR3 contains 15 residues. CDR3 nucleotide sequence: TGTGCCAGCAGCTTGATTCGGGCGACGAACACTGAAGCTTTCTTT. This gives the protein CASSLIRATNTEAFF.

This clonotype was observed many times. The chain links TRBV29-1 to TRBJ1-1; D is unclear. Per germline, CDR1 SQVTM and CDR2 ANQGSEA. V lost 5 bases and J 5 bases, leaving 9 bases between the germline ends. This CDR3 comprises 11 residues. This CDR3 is CSVPWRTEAFF. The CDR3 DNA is TGCAGCGTTCCATGGAGGACTGAAGCTTTCTTT. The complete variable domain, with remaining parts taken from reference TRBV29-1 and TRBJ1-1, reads SAVISQKPSRDICQRGTSLTIQCQVDSQVTMMFWYRQQPGQSLTLIATANQGSEATYESGFVIDKFPISRPNLTFSTLTVSNMSPEDSSIYLCSVPWRTEAFFGQGTRLTVV.

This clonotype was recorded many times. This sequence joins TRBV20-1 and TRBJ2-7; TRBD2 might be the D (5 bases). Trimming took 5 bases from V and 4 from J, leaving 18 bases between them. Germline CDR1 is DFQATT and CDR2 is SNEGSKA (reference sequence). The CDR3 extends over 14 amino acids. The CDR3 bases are TGCAGTGCTCTGGGTGGGAGTGGGTTGTACGAGCAGTACTTC. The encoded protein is CSALGGSGLYEQYF.

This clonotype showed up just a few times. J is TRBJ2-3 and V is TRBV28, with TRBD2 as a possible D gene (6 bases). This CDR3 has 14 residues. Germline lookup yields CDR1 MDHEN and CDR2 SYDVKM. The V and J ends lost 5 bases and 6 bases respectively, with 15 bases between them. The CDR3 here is CASSRAGWGDTQYF. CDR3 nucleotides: TGTGCCAGCAGTCGAGCGGGTTGGGGGGATACGCAGTATTTT.